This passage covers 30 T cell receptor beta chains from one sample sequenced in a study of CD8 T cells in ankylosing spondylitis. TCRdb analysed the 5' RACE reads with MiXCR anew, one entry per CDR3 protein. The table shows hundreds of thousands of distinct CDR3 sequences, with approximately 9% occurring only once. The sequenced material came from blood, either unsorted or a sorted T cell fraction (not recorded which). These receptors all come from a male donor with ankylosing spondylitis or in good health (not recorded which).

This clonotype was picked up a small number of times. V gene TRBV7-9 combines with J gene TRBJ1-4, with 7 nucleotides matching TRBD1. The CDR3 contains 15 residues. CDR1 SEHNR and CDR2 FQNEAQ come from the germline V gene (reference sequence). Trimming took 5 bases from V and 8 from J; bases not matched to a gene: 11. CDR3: CASSQPQGPREKLFF. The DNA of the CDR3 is TGTGCCAGCAGCCAACCACAGGGGCCGCGCGAAAAACTGTTTTTT.

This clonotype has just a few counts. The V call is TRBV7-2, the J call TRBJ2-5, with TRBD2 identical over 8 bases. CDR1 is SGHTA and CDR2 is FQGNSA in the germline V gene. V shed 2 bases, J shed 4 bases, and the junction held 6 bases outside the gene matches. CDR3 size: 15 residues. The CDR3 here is CASSLTREEGETQYF. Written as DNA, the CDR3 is TGTGCCAGCAGCTTAACGCGGGAGGAGGGAGAGACCCAGTACTTC.

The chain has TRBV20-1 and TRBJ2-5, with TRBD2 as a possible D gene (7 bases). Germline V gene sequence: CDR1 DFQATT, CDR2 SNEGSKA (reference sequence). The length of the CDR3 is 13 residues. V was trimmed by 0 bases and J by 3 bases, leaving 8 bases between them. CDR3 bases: TGCAGTGCTAGAGAAGGGGGGGAAGAGACCCAGTACTTC. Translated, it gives CSAREGGEETQYF.

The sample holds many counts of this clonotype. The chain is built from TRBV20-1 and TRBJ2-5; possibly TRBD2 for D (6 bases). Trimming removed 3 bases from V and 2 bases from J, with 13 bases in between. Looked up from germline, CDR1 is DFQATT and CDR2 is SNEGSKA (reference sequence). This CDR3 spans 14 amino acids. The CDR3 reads CSASPPSGQETQYF. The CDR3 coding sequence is TGCAGTGCTAGCCCCCCCAGCGGGCAAGAGACCCAGTACTTC.

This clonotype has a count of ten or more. In DNA, the CDR3 is TGTGCCAGCAGTCCTACCCCTGGAAGACAGGGATCCTACAATGAGCAGTTCTTC. This encodes CASSPTPGRQGSYNEQFF. The genes are TRBV12-3 or TRBV12-4 and TRBJ2-1; TRBD1 matches 7 bases. The length of the CDR3 is 18 residues. V lost 5 bases, J lost 1 base, and 14 bases stayed unmatched.

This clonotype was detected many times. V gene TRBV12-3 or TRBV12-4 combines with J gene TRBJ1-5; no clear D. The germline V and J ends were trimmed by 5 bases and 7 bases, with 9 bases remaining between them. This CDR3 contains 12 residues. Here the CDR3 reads CASSERKQPQHF. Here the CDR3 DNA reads TGTGCCAGCAGTGAACGAAAACAGCCCCAGCATTTT.

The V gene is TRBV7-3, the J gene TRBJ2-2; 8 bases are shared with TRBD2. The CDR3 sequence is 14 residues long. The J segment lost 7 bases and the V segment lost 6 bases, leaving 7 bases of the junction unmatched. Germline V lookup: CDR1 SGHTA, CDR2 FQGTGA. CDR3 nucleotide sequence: TGTGCCAGCAGGATTAGCGGGGTTGGCGGGGAGCTGTTTTTT. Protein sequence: CASRISGVGGELFF.

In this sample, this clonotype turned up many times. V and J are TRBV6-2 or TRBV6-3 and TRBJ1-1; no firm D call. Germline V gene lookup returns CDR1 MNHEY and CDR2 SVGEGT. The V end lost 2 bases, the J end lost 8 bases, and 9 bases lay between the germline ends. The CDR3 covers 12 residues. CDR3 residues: CASSYLTGEAFF. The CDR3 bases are TGTGCCAGCAGTTACCTGACGGGAGAAGCTTTCTTT.

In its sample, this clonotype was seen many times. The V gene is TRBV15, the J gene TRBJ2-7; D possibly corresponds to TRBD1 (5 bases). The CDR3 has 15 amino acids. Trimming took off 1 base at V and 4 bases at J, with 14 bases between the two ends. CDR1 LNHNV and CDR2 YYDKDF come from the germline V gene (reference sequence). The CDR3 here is CATSRVRPGMYEQYF. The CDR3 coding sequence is TGTGCCACCAGCAGAGTGAGGCCAGGGATGTACGAGCAGTACTTC.

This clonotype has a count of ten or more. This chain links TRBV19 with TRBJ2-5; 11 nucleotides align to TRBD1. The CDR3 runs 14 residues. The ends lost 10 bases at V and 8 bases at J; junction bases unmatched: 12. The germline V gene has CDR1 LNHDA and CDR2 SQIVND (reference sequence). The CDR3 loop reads CATSRGQGVSTQYF. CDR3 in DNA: TGTGCCACATCCCGGGGACAGGGGGTTTCAACCCAGTACTTC.

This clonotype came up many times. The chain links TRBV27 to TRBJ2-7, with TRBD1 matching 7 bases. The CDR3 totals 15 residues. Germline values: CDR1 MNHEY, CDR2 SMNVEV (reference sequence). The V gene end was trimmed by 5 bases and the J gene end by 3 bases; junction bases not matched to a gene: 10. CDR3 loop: CASSHRQGTGYEQYF. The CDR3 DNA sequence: TGTGCCAGCAGTCACAGACAGGGTACGGGCTACGAGCAGTACTTC.

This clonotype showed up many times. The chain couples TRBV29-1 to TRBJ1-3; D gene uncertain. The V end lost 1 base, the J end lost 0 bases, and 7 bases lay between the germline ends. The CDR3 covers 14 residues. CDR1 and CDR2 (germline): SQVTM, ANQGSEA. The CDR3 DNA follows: TGCAGCGTTGAAGTTAGGAGCTCTGGAAACACCATATATTTT. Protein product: CSVEVRSSGNTIYF.

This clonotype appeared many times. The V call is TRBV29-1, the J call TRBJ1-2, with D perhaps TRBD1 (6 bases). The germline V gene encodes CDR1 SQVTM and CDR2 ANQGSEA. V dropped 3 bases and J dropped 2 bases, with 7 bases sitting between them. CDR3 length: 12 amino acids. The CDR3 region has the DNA TGCAGCGTTGAGGGACACAACTATGGCTACACCTTC. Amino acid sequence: CSVEGHNYGYTF.

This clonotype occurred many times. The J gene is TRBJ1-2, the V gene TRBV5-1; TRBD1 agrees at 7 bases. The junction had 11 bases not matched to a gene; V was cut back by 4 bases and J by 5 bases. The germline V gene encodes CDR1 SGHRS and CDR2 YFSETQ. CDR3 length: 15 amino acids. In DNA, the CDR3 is TGCGCCAGCAGCCAAGGGGGCGAGTTACCATATGGCTACACCTTC. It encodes CASSQGGELPYGYTF. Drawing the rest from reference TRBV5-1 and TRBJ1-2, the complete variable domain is KAGVTQTPRYLIKTRGQQVTLSCSPISGHRSVSWYQQTPGQGLQFLFEYFSETQRNKGNFPGRFSGRQFSNSRSEMNVSTLELGDSALYLCASSQGGELPYGYTFGSGTRLTVV.

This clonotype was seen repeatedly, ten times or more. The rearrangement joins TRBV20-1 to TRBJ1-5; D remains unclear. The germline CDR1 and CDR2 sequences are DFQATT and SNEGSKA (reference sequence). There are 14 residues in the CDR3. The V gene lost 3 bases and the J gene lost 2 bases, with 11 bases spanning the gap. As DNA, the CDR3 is TGCAGTGCTAGCATTCCCGTAGGCAATCAGCCCCAGCATTTT. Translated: CSASIPVGNQPQHF.

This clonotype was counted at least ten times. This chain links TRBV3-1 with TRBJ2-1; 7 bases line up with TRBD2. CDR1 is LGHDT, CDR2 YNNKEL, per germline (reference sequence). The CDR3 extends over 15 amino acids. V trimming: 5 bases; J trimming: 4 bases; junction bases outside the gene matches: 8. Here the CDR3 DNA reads TGTGCCAGCAGCGAGGGACTACCCCCGTACAATGAGCAGTTCTTC. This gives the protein CASSEGLPPYNEQFF.

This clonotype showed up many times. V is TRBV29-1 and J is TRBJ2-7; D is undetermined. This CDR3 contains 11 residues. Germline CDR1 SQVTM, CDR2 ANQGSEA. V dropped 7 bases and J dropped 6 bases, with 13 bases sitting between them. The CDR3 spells CSAAHGIEQYF. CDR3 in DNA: TGCAGCGCCGCGCATGGGATCGAGCAGTACTTC.

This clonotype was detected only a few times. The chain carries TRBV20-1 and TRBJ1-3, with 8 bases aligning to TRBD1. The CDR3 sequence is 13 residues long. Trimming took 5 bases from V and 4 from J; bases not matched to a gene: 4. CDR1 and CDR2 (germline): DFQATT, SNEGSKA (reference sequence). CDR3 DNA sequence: TGCAGTGCTGGACAGGGATCGGGAAACACCATATATTTT. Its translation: CSAGQGSGNTIYF.

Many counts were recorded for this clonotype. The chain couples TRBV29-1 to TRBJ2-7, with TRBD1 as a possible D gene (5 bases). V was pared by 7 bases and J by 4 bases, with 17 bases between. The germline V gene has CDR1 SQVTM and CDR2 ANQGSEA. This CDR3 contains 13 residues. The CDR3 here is CSAMAGSIYEQYF. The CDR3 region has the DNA TGCAGCGCGATGGCAGGGTCTATTTACGAGCAGTACTTC.

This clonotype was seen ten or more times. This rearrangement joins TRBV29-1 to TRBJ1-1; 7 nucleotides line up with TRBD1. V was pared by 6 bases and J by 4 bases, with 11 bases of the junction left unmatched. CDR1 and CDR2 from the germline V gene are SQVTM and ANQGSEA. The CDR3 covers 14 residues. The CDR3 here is CSVAPLRQGTEAFF. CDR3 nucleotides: TGCAGCGTCGCTCCTCTGCGACAGGGCACTGAAGCTTTCTTT.

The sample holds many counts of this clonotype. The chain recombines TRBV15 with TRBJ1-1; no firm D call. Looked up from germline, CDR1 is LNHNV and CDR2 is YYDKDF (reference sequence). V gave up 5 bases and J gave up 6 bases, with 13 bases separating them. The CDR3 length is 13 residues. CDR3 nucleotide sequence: TGTGCCACCAGCGTAATCGAAGCCCCTGAAGCTTTCTTT. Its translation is CATSVIEAPEAFF.

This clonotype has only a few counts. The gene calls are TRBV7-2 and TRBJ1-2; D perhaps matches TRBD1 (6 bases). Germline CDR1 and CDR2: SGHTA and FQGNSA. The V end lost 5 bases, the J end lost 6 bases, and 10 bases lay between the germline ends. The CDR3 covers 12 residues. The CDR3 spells CASSGGADGYTF. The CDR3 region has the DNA TGTGCCAGCAGCGGGGGGGCCGATGGCTACACCTTC.

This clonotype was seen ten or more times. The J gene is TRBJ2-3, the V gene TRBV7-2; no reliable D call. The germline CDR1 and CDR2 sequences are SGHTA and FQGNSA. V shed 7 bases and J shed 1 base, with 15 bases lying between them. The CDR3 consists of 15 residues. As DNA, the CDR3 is TGTGCCAGCATCCCGGACGGATACGGCACAGATACGCAGTATTTT. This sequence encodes CASIPDGYGTDTQYF.

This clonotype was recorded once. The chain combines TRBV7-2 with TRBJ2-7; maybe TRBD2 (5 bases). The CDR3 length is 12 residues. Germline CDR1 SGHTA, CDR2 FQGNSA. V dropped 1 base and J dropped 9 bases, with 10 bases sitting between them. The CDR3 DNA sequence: TGTGCCAGCAGCTTAGGCGGAGGCGGGCAGTACTTC. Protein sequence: CASSLGGGGQYF.

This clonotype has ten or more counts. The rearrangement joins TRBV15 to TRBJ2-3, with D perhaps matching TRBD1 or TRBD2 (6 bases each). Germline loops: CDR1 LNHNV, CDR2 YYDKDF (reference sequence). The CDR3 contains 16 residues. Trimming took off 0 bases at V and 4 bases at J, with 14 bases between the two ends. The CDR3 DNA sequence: TGTGCCACCAGCAGAGATTTCGGGGGCGCTTCAGATACGCAGTATTTT. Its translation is CATSRDFGGASDTQYF.

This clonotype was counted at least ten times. CDR3 nucleotides: TGCAGTGCCACAAGAGAAACAGGGTCAGCTGGCTACACCTTC. This codes for CSATRETGSAGYTF. The rearrangement joins TRBV20-1 to TRBJ1-2, with D perhaps TRBD1 (6 bases). V lost 6 bases and J lost 7, with 21 bases in between. The CDR3 spans 14 residues. The germline CDR1 and CDR2 sequences are DFQATT and SNEGSKA (reference sequence).

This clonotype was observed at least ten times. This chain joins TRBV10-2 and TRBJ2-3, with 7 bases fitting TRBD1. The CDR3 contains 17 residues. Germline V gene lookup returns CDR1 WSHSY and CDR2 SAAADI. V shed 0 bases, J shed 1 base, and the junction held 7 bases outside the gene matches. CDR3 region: CASSESPGQWGTDTQYF. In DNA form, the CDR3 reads TGCGCCAGCAGTGAGTCCCCGGGACAGTGGGGCACAGATACGCAGTATTTT.

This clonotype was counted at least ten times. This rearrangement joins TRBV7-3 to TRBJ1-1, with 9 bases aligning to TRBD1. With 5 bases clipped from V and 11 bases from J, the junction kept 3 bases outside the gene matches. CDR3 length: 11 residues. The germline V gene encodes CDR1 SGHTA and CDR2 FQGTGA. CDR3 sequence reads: CASSAGTGAFF. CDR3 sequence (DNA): TGTGCCAGCAGCGCCGGGACAGGGGCTTTCTTT.

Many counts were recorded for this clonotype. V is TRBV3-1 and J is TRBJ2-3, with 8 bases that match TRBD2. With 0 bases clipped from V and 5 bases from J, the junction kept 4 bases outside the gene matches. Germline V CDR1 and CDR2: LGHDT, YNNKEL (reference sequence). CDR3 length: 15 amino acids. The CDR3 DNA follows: TGTGCCAGCAGCCAAGATAGAGCGGGGGAAGATACGCAGTATTTT. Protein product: CASSQDRAGEDTQYF.

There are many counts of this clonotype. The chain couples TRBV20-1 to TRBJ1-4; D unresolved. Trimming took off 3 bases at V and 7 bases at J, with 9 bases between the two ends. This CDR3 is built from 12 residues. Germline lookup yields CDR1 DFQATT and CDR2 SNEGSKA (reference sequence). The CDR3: CSASRAREKLFF. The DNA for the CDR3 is TGCAGTGCTAGCCGGGCCCGTGAAAAACTGTTTTTT.